This is a list of T cell receptor beta chains from one sample in a study of T cell responses to AZD1222 COVID-19 vaccine. This table comes from immunoSEQ multiplex PCR, and its TCRdb copy is limited to in-frame clones, with some not included. The table has 99,000 or so clones, 87% seen once. The sequencing used peripheral blood, collected on day 0 of AZD1222 vaccination. The receptors derive from an adult in good health. The CDR3 runs from the conserved cysteine through the conserved F or W. A D gene is named only where the DNA matches it firmly. Size tells how often a clone was seen (once, few, many) or the class of an expanded clone, and some rows leave it out.

v_gene	d_gene	abundance	len	j_gene	CDR3aa	CDR3nt
TRBV6-1	TRBD2	.	15	TRBJ2-5	CASSELAGGQETQYF	TGTGCCAGCAGTGAACTAGCGGGAGGGCAAGAGACCCAGTACTTC
TRBV7-9	TRBD2	.	14	TRBJ2-7	CASSLDGGAREQYF	TGTGCCAGCAGCCTGGACGGGGGGGCGCGCGAGCAGTACTTC
TRBV2	.	few	14	TRBJ1-2	CASMTGALNYGYTF	TGTGCCAGCATGACCGGGGCCCTTAACTATGGCTACACCTTC
TRBV21-1	.	.	14	TRBJ1-1	CASSNRGMNTEAFF	TGTGCCAGCAGCAACAGGGGAATGAACACTGAAGCTTTCTTT
TRBV7-8	.	.	16	TRBJ1-1	CASSWRVRGIGAEAFF	TGTGCCAGCAGCTGGAGGGTTAGAGGTATAGGCGCTGAAGCTTTCTTT
TRBV18	.	.	13	TRBJ1-1	CASLQGANTEAFF	TGTGCCAGCCTCCAAGGGGCGAACACTGAAGCTTTCTTT
TRBV4-2	.	.	17	TRBJ1-3	CASSQDEGGPSGNTIYF	TGTGCCAGCAGCCAAGATGAAGGGGGGCCCTCTGGAAACACCATATATTTT
TRBV7-8	TRBD2	.	15	TRBJ2-1	CASSSYGGTYNEQFF	TGTGCCAGCAGCTCTTACGGGGGGACGTACAATGAGCAGTTCTTC
TRBV18	.	.	14	TRBJ2-5	CASSLGQGQETQYF	TGTGCCAGCTCCCTGGGGCAGGGACAAGAGACCCAGTACTTC
TRBV10-3	.	.	12	TRBJ2-1	CAISRDGNEQFF	TGTGCCATCAGCAGGGACGGCAATGAGCAGTTCTTC
TRBV4-2	.	.	15	TRBJ1-1	CASSPRTGLNTEAFF	TGTGCCAGCAGCCCCCGTACAGGGTTGAACACTGAAGCTTTCTTT
TRBV27	.	.	14	TRBJ1-1	CASRLGRTNTEAFF	TGTGCCAGCAGGCTGGGACGGACGAACACTGAAGCTTTCTTT
TRBV15	.	few	15	TRBJ1-6	CATSRDAGQAGALHF	TGTGCCACCAGCAGAGATGCCGGCCAGGCGGGCGCCCTCCACTTT
TRBV29-1	TRBD1	.	12	TRBJ1-2	CSVGGGGEGYTF	TGCAGCGTTGGAGGGGGCGGGGAAGGCTACACCTTC
TRBV4-1	.	.	16	TRBJ1-3	CASSQGGQLAGNTIYF	TGCGCCAGCAGCCAAGGGGGGCAGCTCGCTGGAAACACCATATATTTT
TRBV12-5	TRBD2	once	19	TRBJ2-3	CASGSPFSTSAIGTDTQYF	TGTGCTAGTGGTTCGCCCTTTTCAACTAGCGCTATAGGCACAGATACGCAGTATTTT
TRBV5-1	.	.	12	TRBJ1-2	CASSLEDYGYTF	TGCGCCAGCAGCTTGGAGGACTATGGCTACACCTTC
TRBV15	.	.	17	TRBJ1-3	CATSRDLGVLSGNTIYF	TGTGCCACCAGCAGAGATCTGGGCGTACTCTCTGGAAACACCATATATTTT
TRBV11-2	.	once	14	TRBJ2-7	CASSFPGLSYEQYF	TGTGCCAGCAGCTTTCCGGGTCTCTCCTACGAGCAGTACTTC
TRBV25-1	.	.	15	TRBJ2-4	CASSDPELAKNIQYF	TGTGCCAGCAGTGATCCAGAACTAGCCAAAAACATTCAGTACTTC
TRBV5-1	.	.	14	TRBJ1-2	CASSLEDPSYGYTF	TGCGCCAGCAGCTTGGAGGACCCATCTTATGGCTACACCTTC
TRBV23-1	TRBD1	.	15	TRBJ1-2	CASSHPGQGNYGYTF	TGCGCCAGCAGTCACCCGGGACAGGGCAACTATGGCTACACCTTC
TRBV11-2	.	.	16	TRBJ2-2	CASSKGLTLGTGELFF	TGTGCCAGCAGCAAAGGACTGACTCTCGGCACCGGGGAGCTGTTTTTT
TRBV4-2	TRBD1	.	18	TRBJ1-1	CASSPLGTGFIMNTEAFF	TGTGCCAGCAGCCCCCTCGGGACAGGGTTCATCATGAACACTGAAGCTTTCTTT
TRBV11-2	.	.	14	TRBJ1-5	CASSLEGRSQPQHF	TGTGCCAGCAGCTTAGAGGGGAGAAGTCAGCCCCAGCATTTT
TRBV5-6	.	.	11	TRBJ2-7	CASSANYEQYF	TGTGCCAGCAGCGCGAACTACGAGCAGTACTTC
TRBV27	.	.	11	TRBJ1-2	CASSNGFGYTF	TGTGCCAGCAGTAACGGATTTGGCTACACCTTC
TRBV29-1	TRBD1	.	13	TRBJ1-2	CSGGTAQNYGYTF	TGCAGCGGGGGGACAGCCCAGAACTATGGCTACACCTTC
TRBV5-6	.	.	13	TRBJ1-4	CASSFTGREKLFF	TGTGCCAGCAGCTTTACAGGGAGGGAAAAACTGTTTTTT
TRBV30	TRBD1	.	16	TRBJ2-2	CAWSVGQGVGTGELFF	TGTGCCTGGAGTGTCGGACAGGGGGTCGGCACCGGGGAGCTGTTTTTT
TRBV6-2/TRBV6-3	.	.	16	TRBJ2-1	CASSYSEVVPYNEQFF	TGTGCCAGCAGTTACTCGGAAGTGGTCCCCTACAATGAGCAGTTCTTC
TRBV6-1	.	.	13	TRBJ1-2	CASSETTGYGYTF	TGTGCCAGCAGTGAAACGACAGGCTATGGCTACACCTTC
TRBV30	.	.	14	TRBJ1-5	CAWSLGTDNQPQHF	TGTGCCTGGAGTCTGGGAACAGATAATCAGCCCCAGCATTTT
TRBV9	TRBD1	few	15	TRBJ1-4	CASSGGQRSSGKLFF	TGTGCCAGCAGCGGGGGACAGCGGTCATCAGGAAAACTGTTTTTT
TRBV27	.	.	14	TRBJ1-5	CASSLMGKNQPQHF	TGTGCCAGCAGTTTAATGGGTAAAAATCAGCCCCAGCATTTT
TRBV27	.	.	17	TRBJ1-5	CASSRGSLGVSNQPQHF	TGTGCCAGCAGTCGAGGGTCACTCGGGGTAAGCAATCAGCCCCAGCATTTT
TRBV6-6	.	.	14	TRBJ1-5	CASSPSGANQPQHF	TGTGCCAGCAGTCCATCAGGGGCCAATCAGCCCCAGCATTTT
TRBV6-5	TRBD1	.	15	TRBJ1-1	CASSLTGAVGTEAFF	TGTGCCAGCAGTTTAACAGGGGCGGTGGGTACTGAAGCTTTCTTT
TRBV24-1	.	.	14	TRBJ1-2	CATSEPGTDYGYTF	TGTGCCACCAGTGAGCCCGGGACGGACTATGGCTACACCTTC
TRBV27	.	.	15	TRBJ2-2	CASSLGGQGTGELFF	TGTGCCAGCAGTTTAGGTGGGCAAGGCACCGGGGAGCTGTTTTTT
TRBV7-3	TRBD1	.	13	TRBJ1-6	CASSWDRNSPLHF	TGTGCCAGCAGCTGGGACAGGAATTCACCCCTCCACTTT
TRBV12-3/TRBV12-4	TRBD2	.	13	TRBJ2-5	CASSSGLIETQYF	TGTGCCAGCAGTTCGGGACTAATCGAGACCCAGTACTTC
TRBV7-8	TRBD2	.	15	TRBJ2-1	CASSGRAGTSGSRFF	TGTGCCAGCAGCGGACGCGCCGGGACTAGCGGGTCGCGGTTCTTC
TRBV7-8	.	once	14	TRBJ1-2	CASSLYRQYYGYTF	TGTGCCAGCAGCTTATACCGGCAGTATTATGGCTACACCTTC
TRBV7-9	.	few	16	TRBJ1-3	CASSPRESVSGNTIYF	TGTGCCAGCAGCCCCAGGGAAAGTGTATCTGGAAACACCATATATTTT
TRBV6-1	TRBD1	.	14	TRBJ1-1	CASSETQGVAEAFF	TGTGCCAGCAGTGAAACACAGGGGGTGGCTGAAGCTTTCTTT
TRBV30	TRBD1	.	14	TRBJ1-2	CAWSVHRGVYGYTF	TGTGCCTGGAGTGTCCACAGGGGGGTCTATGGCTACACCTTC
TRBV5-6	.	.	15	TRBJ2-1	CASSQDGPPYNEQFF	TGTGCCAGCAGCCAGGACGGTCCACCTTACAATGAGCAGTTCTTC
TRBV20-1	.	.	14	TRBJ2-7	CSASLGGRGYEQYF	TGCAGTGCTAGTTTGGGGGGGCGAGGCTACGAGCAGTACTTC
TRBV6-5	.	.	15	TRBJ1-3	CASMREVVSGNTIYF	TGTGCCAGCATGAGGGAGGTCGTCTCTGGAAACACCATATATTTT
TRBV9	.	.	14	TRBJ1-2	CASSPRDGNYGYTF	TGTGCCAGCAGCCCCCGAGATGGAAACTATGGCTACACCTTC
TRBV6-2/TRBV6-3	.	.	13	TRBJ1-1	CASSLQGNTEAFF	TGTGCCAGCAGTCTGCAGGGGAACACTGAAGCTTTCTTT
TRBV12-3/TRBV12-4	.	.	12	TRBJ2-1	CASSPDSNEQFF	TGTGCCAGCAGCCCGGACTCCAATGAGCAGTTCTTC
TRBV5-5	.	.	15	TRBJ2-7	CASSQTPGEVYEQYF	TGTGCCAGCAGCCAGACCCCAGGGGAAGTCTACGAGCAGTACTTC
TRBV19	.	.	14	TRBJ1-2	CASSIVVGDYGYTF	TGTGCCAGTAGTATAGTCGTAGGAGACTATGGCTACACCTTC